The entry below gives a single T cell receptor (beta chain) sequence along with its context. The PCR employed 60 Vbeta primers together with 13 Jbeta primers. TCRdb keeps only in-frame clones here, not all; method: immunoSEQ multiplex PCR. The table lists 120,000 to 150,000 clones, just over 65% of them singletons. This specimen belongs to a study of cytomegalovirus exposure and HLA in healthy donors. Study-wide background: About 80 million unique TCRs from HLA-typed donors made up an early data release.

This CDR3 is built from 15 residues. Germline assignment: CDR1 LNHNV and CDR2 YYDKDF (reference sequence). Trimming shortened V by 5 bases and J by 3 bases, and 16 bases separated the two germline ends. The rearrangement links TRBV15 to TRBJ1-2, with D perhaps matching TRBD1 (5 bases). This TCR was recovered from a woman between 55 and 75 years old in good health and CMV-seronegative. Sequenced input: PBMCs. The CDR3 DNA is TGTGCCACCAGCCCTAACCCGGCCAGGGACTATGGCTACACCTTC. It specifies CATSPNPARDYGYTF.